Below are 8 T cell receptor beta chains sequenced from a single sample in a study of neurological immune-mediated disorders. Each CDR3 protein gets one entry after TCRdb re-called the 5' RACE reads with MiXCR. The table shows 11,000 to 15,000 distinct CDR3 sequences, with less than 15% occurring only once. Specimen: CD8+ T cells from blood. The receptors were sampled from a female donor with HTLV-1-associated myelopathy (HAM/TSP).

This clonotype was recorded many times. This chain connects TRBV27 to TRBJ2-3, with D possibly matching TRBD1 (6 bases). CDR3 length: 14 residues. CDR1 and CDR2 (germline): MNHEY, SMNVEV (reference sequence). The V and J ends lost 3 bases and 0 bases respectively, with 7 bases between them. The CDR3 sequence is CASSFGQSTDTQYF. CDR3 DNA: TGTGCCAGCAGTTTCGGACAGAGCACAGATACGCAGTATTTT.

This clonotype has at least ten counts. CDR3 DNA: TGCGCCAGCAGCTTCAGAACAGGACACAATGAGCAGTTCTTC. Amino acids: CASSFRTGHNEQFF. The gene calls are TRBV5-1 and TRBJ2-1; TRBD1 might be the D (5 bases). The CDR3 contains 14 residues. Per germline, CDR1 SGHRS and CDR2 YFSETQ. V lost 2 bases, J lost 5 bases, and 11 bases lay in between.

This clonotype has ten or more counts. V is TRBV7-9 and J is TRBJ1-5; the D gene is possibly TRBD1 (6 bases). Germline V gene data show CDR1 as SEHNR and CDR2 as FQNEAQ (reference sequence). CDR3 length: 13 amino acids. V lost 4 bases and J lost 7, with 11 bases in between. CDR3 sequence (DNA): TGTGCCAGCAGCTCAGGGGCCAGCCAGCCCCAGCATTTT. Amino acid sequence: CASSSGASQPQHF.

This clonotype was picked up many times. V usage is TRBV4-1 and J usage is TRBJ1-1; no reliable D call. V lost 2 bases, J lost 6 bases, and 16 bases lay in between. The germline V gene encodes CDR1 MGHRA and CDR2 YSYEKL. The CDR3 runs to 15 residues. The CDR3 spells CASSQLPGSSAEAFF. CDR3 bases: TGCGCCAGCAGCCAACTTCCCGGGAGCAGCGCTGAAGCTTTCTTT.

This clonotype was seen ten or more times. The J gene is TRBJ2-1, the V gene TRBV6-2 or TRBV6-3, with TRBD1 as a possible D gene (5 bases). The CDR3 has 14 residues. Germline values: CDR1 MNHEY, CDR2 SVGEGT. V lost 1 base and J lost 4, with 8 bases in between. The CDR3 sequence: CASSYLDTYNEQFF. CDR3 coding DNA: TGTGCCAGCAGTTACTTGGACACGTACAATGAGCAGTTCTTC.

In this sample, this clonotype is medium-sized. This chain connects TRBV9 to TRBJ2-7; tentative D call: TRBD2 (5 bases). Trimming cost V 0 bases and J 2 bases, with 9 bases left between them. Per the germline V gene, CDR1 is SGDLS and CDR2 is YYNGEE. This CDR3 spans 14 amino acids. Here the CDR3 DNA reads TGTGCCAGCAGCGTAGAATGGGGAGCCTACGAGCAGTACTTC. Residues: CASSVEWGAYEQYF.

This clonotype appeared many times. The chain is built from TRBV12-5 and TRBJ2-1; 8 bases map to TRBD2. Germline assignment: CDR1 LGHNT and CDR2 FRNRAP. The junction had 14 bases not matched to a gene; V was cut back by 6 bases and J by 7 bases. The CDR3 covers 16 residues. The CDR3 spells CASGRSGTRSGNEQFF. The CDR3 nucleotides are TGTGCTAGTGGCCGTTCTGGGACTAGGTCGGGGAATGAGCAGTTCTTC.

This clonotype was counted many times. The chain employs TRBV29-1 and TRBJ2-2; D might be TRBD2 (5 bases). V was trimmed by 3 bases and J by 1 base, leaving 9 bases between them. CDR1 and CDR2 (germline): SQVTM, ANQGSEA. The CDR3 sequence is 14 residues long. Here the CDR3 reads CSVDSGKNTGELFF. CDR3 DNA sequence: TGCAGCGTTGATTCCGGGAAGAACACCGGGGAGCTGTTTTTT.